Listed below are T cell receptor beta chains from one sample, sequenced in a study of immune heterogeneity within non-small cell lung tumors. MiXCR, applied by TCRdb to the multiplex PCR reads, yields one record per CDR3 protein. The sample lists 7,200 or so distinct CDR3 sequences; 20% to 25% were seen once. The sample consisted of lung tumor tissue. The receptors originated from a man aged 55 to 70 with non-small cell lung cancer. CDR3s include the opening cysteine and the closing phenylalanine or tryptophan. D genes are given only for firm matches. Clone size appears in some rows only: once, few, many, or a class for an expanded clone.

18	-	TRBV12-3/TRBV12-4	TRBJ2-3	TRBD2	CTSTPIVPGLDSIDTQYF	TGTACCAGCACTCCTATCGTTCCGGGACTAGATAGCATAGATACGCAGTATTTT
16	medium-sized	TRBV19	TRBJ2-1	TRBD2	CASSVDLGLASNEQFF	TGTGCCAGTAGTGTTGACCTGGGACTAGCTAGCAATGAGCAGTTCTTC
15	many	TRBV5-8	TRBJ2-1	TRBD2	CARGRREAFYNEQFF	TGTGCCAGGGGGCGGCGGGAGGCGTTCTACAATGAGCAGTTCTTC
16	medium-sized	TRBV13	TRBJ1-1	-	CASSPAGTQGITEAFF	TGTGCCAGCAGCCCTGCCGGGACCCAAGGTATCACTGAAGCTTTCTTT
15	many	TRBV5-8	TRBJ2-1	-	CASKYPGHGYNEQFF	TGTGCCAGCAAATACCCGGGACACGGCTACAATGAGCAGTTCTTC
15	medium-sized	TRBV20-1	TRBJ2-2	-	CSAIPLPANTGELFF	TGCAGTGCTATTCCACTACCTGCGAACACCGGGGAGCTGTTTTTT
11	many	TRBV14	TRBJ2-5	-	CASSQEETQYF	TGTGCCAGCAGCCAAGAAGAGACCCAGTACTTC
16	-	TRBV6-8	TRBJ1-6	TRBD1	CASRASGLGGGSPLHF	TGTGCCAGCAGGGCAAGTGGGCTAGGGGGCGGTTCACCCCTCCACTTT
14	medium-sized	TRBV28	TRBJ2-7	-	CASSLYVSSYEQYF	TGTGCCAGCAGTTTATATGTGAGCTCCTACGAGCAGTACTTC
15	-	TRBV7-3	TRBJ2-2	-	CASSLGGPHTVELFF	TGTGCCAGCAGCTTAGGTGGGCCCCACACCGTGGAGCTGTTTTTT
14	medium-sized	TRBV11-2	TRBJ2-7	TRBD2	CASMSSGSLGEQYF	TGTGCCAGCATGAGTAGCGGGAGTTTGGGCGAGCAGTACTTC
15	-	TRBV6-1	TRBJ2-7	TRBD2	CASSEALGGDDEQYF	TGTGCCAGCAGTGAAGCACTGGGAGGGGATGACGAGCAGTACTTC
15	many	TRBV5-1	TRBJ2-5	-	CASSANRVLSETQYF	TGCGCCAGCAGCGCCAACAGGGTCCTCAGCGAGACCCAGTACTTC
12	many	TRBV10-3	TRBJ1-4	TRBD1	CAISIDRGRLFF	TGTGCCATCAGCATTGACAGGGGTAGACTGTTTTTT
16	once	TRBV5-1	TRBJ2-5	-	CASSLLLVDNQDTQYF	TGCGCCAGCAGCTTGCTCTTAGTAGACAACCAAGATACCCAGTACTTC
13	medium-sized	TRBV11-3	TRBJ2-7	TRBD1	CASSEGASYEQYF	TGTGCCAGCAGCGAGGGGGCGAGCTACGAGCAGTACTTC
14	medium-sized	TRBV7-8	TRBJ1-6	-	CASSLADAGSPLHF	TGTGCCAGCAGCTTAGCGGATGCGGGTTCACCCCTCCACTTT
13	medium-sized	TRBV2	TRBJ2-5	TRBD1	CASSGTAKETQYF	TGTGCCAGCAGCGGGACAGCCAAAGAGACCCAGTACTTC
16	many	TRBV30	TRBJ2-5	-	CAWSPGGQGHRETQYF	TGTGCCTGGAGTCCAGGGGGGCAGGGTCATCGGGAGACCCAGTACTTC
15	-	TRBV18	TRBJ1-1	-	CASSPEWQGSAEAFF	TGTGCCAGCTCACCAGAGTGGCAGGGCAGCGCTGAAGCTTTCTTT
15	-	TRBV6-5	TRBJ2-1	TRBD2	CASSYLREPWDEQFF	TGTGCCAGCAGTTACCTGCGGGAGCCTTGGGATGAGCAGTTCTTC
14	-	TRBV6-1	TRBJ2-1	-	CARSLVSSYNEQFF	TGTGCCAGAAGTCTGGTGAGCTCCTACAATGAGCAGTTCTTC
16	many	TRBV7-8	TRBJ1-6	-	CASSPYTGMGYSPLHF	TGTGCCAGCAGCCCGTACACAGGGATGGGTTATTCACCCCTCCACTTT
13	many	TRBV19	TRBJ1-1	-	CATPPTGKTEAFF	TGTGCCACCCCCCCTACAGGTAAGACTGAAGCTTTCTTT
18	medium-sized	TRBV5-1	TRBJ1-2	TRBD1	CASSSTGTGLVLDYGYTF	TGCGCCAGCAGCTCCACCGGGACAGGGTTAGTTTTGGACTATGGCTACACCTTC
19	many	TRBV20-1	TRBJ2-3	TRBD2	CSASPFVGGRLVSTDTQYF	TGCAGTGCTAGTCCATTTGTCGGCGGGAGGTTGGTAAGCACAGATACGCAGTATTTT
15	-	TRBV4-1	TRBJ2-7	-	CASSRYSLLSYEQHF	TGCGCCAGCAGCCGATACAGCTTACTTTCCTACGAGCAGCACTTC
13	medium-sized	TRBV9	TRBJ2-1	TRBD2	CASSRHGGDEQFF	TGTGCCAGCTCTCGACACGGGGGGGATGAGCAGTTCTTC
14	many	TRBV30	TRBJ2-1	-	CAWSPDLPYNEQFF	TGTGCCTGGAGTCCAGACCTCCCCTACAATGAGCAGTTCTTC
14	many	TRBV5-6	TRBJ2-7	TRBD2	CASSPGLAYYEQYF	TGTGCCAGCAGCCCCGGACTAGCGTACTACGAGCAGTACTTC
13	large	TRBV6-1	TRBJ1-3	-	CASSDGVGNAIYF	TGTGCCAGCAGTGACGGGGTCGGAAATGCCATATATTTT
14	many	TRBV3-1	TRBJ2-5	-	CASSRGWEVETQYF	TGTGCCAGCAGCCGGGGCTGGGAGGTAGAGACCCAGTACTTC
15	-	TRBV6-1	TRBJ2-2	TRBD2	CASTILAGGPGELLF	TGTGCCAGCACTATACTAGCGGGAGGGCCCGGGGAGCTGCTTTTT
13	many	TRBV20-1	TRBJ1-4	TRBD1	CSARTGAVEKLFF	TGCAGTGCCCGAACAGGGGCAGTTGAAAAACTGTTTTTT
16	medium-sized	TRBV30	TRBJ2-1	TRBD2	CAWSSYSGPVGNEQFF	TGTGCCTGGAGTTCCTATAGCGGGCCGGTTGGAAATGAGCAGTTCTTC
17	medium-sized	TRBV28	TRBJ2-7	-	CASARGREDSKTYEQYF	TGTGCCAGTGCGAGGGGGCGGGAGGACTCTAAGACCTACGAGCAGTACTTC
15	many	TRBV7-3	TRBJ1-5	-	CASSLTPREYQPQHF	TGTGCCAGCAGCTTAACACCCAGAGAATATCAGCCCCAGCATTTT
14	large	TRBV28	TRBJ2-7	-	CASLSRDGGYEQYF	TGTGCCAGCTTATCCCGGGACGGGGGTTACGAGCAGTACTTC
14	-	TRBV20-1	TRBJ1-4	-	CSARDPMGGEKLFF	TGCAGTGCTAGAGATCCAATGGGTGGGGAAAAACTGTTTTTT